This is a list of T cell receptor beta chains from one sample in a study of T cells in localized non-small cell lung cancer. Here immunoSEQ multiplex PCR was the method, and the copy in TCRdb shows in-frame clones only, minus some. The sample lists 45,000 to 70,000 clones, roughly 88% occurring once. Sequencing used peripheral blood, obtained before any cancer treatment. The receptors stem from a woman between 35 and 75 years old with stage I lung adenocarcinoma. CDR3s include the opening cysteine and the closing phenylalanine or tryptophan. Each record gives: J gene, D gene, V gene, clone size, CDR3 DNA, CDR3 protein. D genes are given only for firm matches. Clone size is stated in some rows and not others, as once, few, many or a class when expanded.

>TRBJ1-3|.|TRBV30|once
TGTGCCTGGAGTCTTGGAAACACCATATATTTT
CAWSLGNTIYF
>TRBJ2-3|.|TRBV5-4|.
TGTGCCAGCAGCTTGGACCGCACAGATACGCAGTATTTT
CASSLDRTDTQYF
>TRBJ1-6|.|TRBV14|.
TGTGCCAGCAGCCGCATTGCTTCACCCCTCCACTTT
CASSRIASPLHF
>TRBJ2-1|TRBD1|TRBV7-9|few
TGTGCCAGCAGCCCCTGGACAGGGAGCAATGAGCAGTTCTTC
CASSPWTGSNEQFF
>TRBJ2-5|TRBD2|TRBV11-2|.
TGTGCCAGCAGCTGGACTAGCGGGGGGGCGATGGTTGAGACCCAGTACTTC
CASSWTSGGAMVETQYF
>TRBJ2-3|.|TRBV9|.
TGTGCCAGCAGCGGAGGGGGGAGCAAAAATACGCAGTATTTT
CASSGGGSKNTQYF
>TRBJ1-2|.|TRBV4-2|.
TGTGCCAGCAGCCAAGAGCCAGGGGCTAACTATGGCTACACCTTC
CASSQEPGANYGYTF
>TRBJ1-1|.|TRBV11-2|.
TGTGCCAGCAGCTTATACGCGGGCACAGCTTTCTTT
CASSLYAGTAFF
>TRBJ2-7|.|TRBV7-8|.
TGTGCCAGCAGCTTAGAGGGGACCGAGCAGTACTTC
CASSLEGTEQYF
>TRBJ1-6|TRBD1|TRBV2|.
TGTGCCAGCAGTGCCGGGACAGGGAAAAATTCACCCCTCCACTTT
CASSAGTGKNSPLHF
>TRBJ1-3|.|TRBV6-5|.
TGTGCCAGCAGTTTACTCGACTCAAGCTCTGGAAACACCATATATTTT
CASSLLDSSSGNTIYF
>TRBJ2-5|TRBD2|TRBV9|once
TGTGCCAGCAGCGTAGAACCCCGGGGGGGAGGATACGAAGAGACCCAGTACTTC
CASSVEPRGGGYEETQYF
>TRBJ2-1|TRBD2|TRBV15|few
TGTGCCACCAGCCGATTCAGACTAGCGGGGGGACTTTACAATGAGCAGTTCTTC
CATSRFRLAGGLYNEQFF
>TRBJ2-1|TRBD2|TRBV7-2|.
TGTGCCAGCAGCTTAGATCCACGGGGGGGCCGTAGAAATGAGCAGTTCTTC
CASSLDPRGGRRNEQFF
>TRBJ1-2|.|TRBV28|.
TGTGCCACCTCATACCTCTATGGCTACACCTTC
CATSYLYGYTF
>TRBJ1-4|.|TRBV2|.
TGTGCCAGCAGTGATCGGGGGGGGAAGAAAGAAAAACTGTTTTTT
CASSDRGGKKEKLFF
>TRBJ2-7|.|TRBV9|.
TGTGCCAGCAGCGTGGGACACGCCTACGAGCAGTACTTC
CASSVGHAYEQYF
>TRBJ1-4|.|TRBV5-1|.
TGCGCCAGCAGCTTCGGGGGCCCTAATGAAAAACTGTTTTTT
CASSFGGPNEKLFF
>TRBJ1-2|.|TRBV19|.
TGTGCCAGTAGTACATGGGGCGGGGGACTGACGTATGGCTACACCTTC
CASSTWGGGLTYGYTF
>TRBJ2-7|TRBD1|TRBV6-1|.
TGTGCCAGCAGGCCCGGGACAGGGGGCTACGAGCAGTACTTC
CASRPGTGGYEQYF
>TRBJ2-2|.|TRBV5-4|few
TGTGCCAGCAGCTCTGGGGACACCGGGGAGCTGTTTTTT
CASSSGDTGELFF
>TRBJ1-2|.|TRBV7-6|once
TGTGCCAGCAGCTTAGCCGAGGGAGAGTATGGCTACACCTTC
CASSLAEGEYGYTF
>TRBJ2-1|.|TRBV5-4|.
TGTGCCAGCAGCCAATACAGTGATGAGCAGTTCTTC
CASSQYSDEQFF
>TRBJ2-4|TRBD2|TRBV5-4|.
TGTGCCAGCAGCTTGGGCGGGGGAGGCGAGTACTTC
CASSLGGGGEYF
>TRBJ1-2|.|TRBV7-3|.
TGTGCCAGCAGCTTAACGGAGAAGAAACCCGGGGCCCCTAACTATGGCTACACCTTC
CASSLTEKKPGAPNYGYTF
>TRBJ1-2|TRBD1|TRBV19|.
TGTGCCAGTATTCGCGACAGGGGTGCTGGCTACACCTTC
CASIRDRGAGYTF
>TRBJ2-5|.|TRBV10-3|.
TGTGCCATCAGATCCCCTTCAGAGACCCAGTACTTC
CAIRSPSETQYF
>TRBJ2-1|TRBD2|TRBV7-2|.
TGTGCCAGCAGCTTTAGCGGGGGGCTTTACAATGAGCAGTTCTTC
CASSFSGGLYNEQFF
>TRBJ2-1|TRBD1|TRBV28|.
TGTGCCAGCAGTCCATGGGACAGCAACAATGAGCAGTTCTTC
CASSPWDSNNEQFF
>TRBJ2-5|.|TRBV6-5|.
TGTGCCAGCAGTCTTATCCACAGGGCCCAAGAGACCCAGTACTTC
CASSLIHRAQETQYF
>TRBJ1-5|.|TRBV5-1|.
TGCGCCAGCAGCTTGGACAGTTATAGCAATCAGCCCCAGCATTTT
CASSLDSYSNQPQHF
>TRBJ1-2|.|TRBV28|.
TGTGCCAGCAGTACACCGGGACGGACCTTCTATGGCTACACCTTC
CASSTPGRTFYGYTF
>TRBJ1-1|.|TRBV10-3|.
TGTGCCATCAGTAGAATGGCAGGGATGAACACTGAAGCTTTCTTT
CAISRMAGMNTEAFF
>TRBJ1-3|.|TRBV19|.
TGTGCCAGTAGTATAGAAGGTGGAAACACCATATATTTT
CASSIEGGNTIYF
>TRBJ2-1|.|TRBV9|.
TGTGCCAGCAGCGCTGGCAGATCTCAGCGGCTCAGCTCCTACAATGAGCAGTTCTTC
CASSAGRSQRLSSYNEQFF
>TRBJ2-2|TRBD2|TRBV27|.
TGTGCCAGCAGTCACTACCTAGCGGGGGGGAACACCGGGGAGCTGTTTTTT
CASSHYLAGGNTGELFF
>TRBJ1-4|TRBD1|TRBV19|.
TGTGCCAGTAGAGACAGGGGTCAATATGAAAAACTGTTTTTT
CASRDRGQYEKLFF
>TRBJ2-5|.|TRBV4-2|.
TGTGCCAGCAGCCAAGAGGGGAAAGAGACCCAGTACTTC
CASSQEGKETQYF
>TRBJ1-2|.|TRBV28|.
TGTGCCAGCGCGAGGGACTACAATGGCTACACCTTC
CASARDYNGYTF
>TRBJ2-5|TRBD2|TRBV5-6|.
TGTGCCAGCAGCTTGAGCGGGGGGACAGAGACCCAGTACTTC
CASSLSGGTETQYF
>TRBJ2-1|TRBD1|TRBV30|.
TGTGCCTGGAGTGTACCCAACAGGGGCAATGAGCAGTTCTTC
CAWSVPNRGNEQFF
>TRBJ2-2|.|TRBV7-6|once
TGTGCCAGCAGCTTAGCGGTGCAGGATGGGACCGGGGAGCTGTTTTTT
CASSLAVQDGTGELFF
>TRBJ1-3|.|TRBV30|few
TGTGCCTGGACCGAGGACCCATACTCTGGAAACACCATATATTTT
CAWTEDPYSGNTIYF
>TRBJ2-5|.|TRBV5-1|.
TGCGCCAGCAGCTTGGTAGGGTATCAAGAGACCCAGTACTTC
CASSLVGYQETQYF
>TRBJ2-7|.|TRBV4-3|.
TGCGCCAGCAGCCAAGACCTCAGTCGGGGGGCGCGGTACGAGCAGTACTTC
CASSQDLSRGARYEQYF
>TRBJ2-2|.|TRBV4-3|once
TGCGCCAGCAGCCAAGATCGCGAGTTGAAGTCCGGGGAGCTGTTTTTT
CASSQDRELKSGELFF
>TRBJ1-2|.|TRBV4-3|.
TGCGCCAGCAGCCAAGATCGGCAGGGACGCTACACCTTC
CASSQDRQGRYTF
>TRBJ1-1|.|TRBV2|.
TGTGCCAGCAGTGAACGAAGGGGAAGGACTGAAGCTTTCTTT
CASSERRGRTEAFF
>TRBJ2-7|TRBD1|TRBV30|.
TGTGCCTGGAGTGTATCAGGGGGCTTTCACGAGCAGTACTTC
CAWSVSGGFHEQYF
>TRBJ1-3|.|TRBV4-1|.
TGCGCCAGCAGCCAAACGGGACCAATTCAGGGCACCATATATTTT
CASSQTGPIQGTIYF
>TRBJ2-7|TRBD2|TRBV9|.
TGTGCCAGCAGCCCGGGCGGGGGGGCCTACATTTACGAGCAGTACTTC
CASSPGGGAYIYEQYF
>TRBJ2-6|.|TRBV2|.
TGTGCCAGCAGTTCCGGAACTACCAGGACGGGGGCCAACGTCCTGACTTTC
CASSSGTTRTGANVLTF
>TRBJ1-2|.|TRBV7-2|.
TGTGCCAGCAGCTTAAACAGGAATGGCTACACCTTC
CASSLNRNGYTF
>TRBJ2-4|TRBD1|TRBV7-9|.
TGTGCCAGCAGCTCGATCGGACAGGGTACCATTCAGTACTTC
CASSSIGQGTIQYF
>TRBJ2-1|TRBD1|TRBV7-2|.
TGTGCCAGCAGCACCTCCGGGACAGGGAGGAATGAGCAGTTCTTC
CASSTSGTGRNEQFF
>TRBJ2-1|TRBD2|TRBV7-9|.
TGTGCCAGCAGCTCCGGGACTAGCTTCAATGAGCAGTTCTTC
CASSSGTSFNEQFF
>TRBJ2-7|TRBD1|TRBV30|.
TGTGCCTGGAGTGGGACAGGGGGCTACGAGCAGTACTTC
CAWSGTGGYEQYF